Listed below are T cell receptor beta chains from one sample, sequenced in a study of T cell responses to AZD1222 COVID-19 vaccine. Measured with immunoSEQ multiplex PCR; TCRdb has only the in-frame clones, and not every one. This table holds about 140,000 clones, approximately 86% found once. The sample in question was peripheral blood, obtained 28 days after the second AZD1222 dose. These receptors all come from an adult who received the AZD1222 COVID-19 vaccine. The CDR3 runs from the conserved cysteine through the conserved F or W. Fields, in order: D gene, clone size, V gene, J gene, CDR3 protein, CDR3 DNA. D genes are given only for firm matches. The size field is filled for only some rows; it gives once, few, many or a size class.

>TRBD1|.|TRBV7-9|TRBJ1-1
CASSLVRGQWAFF
TGTGCCAGCAGCTTAGTTAGGGGGCAATGGGCTTTCTTT
>.|once|TRBV5-4|TRBJ2-2
CASSPLEGGELFF
TGTGCCAGCAGCCCATTGGAGGGCGGGGAGCTGTTTTTT
>.|few|TRBV7-2|TRBJ1-4
CASSLNFNEKLFF
TGTGCCAGCAGCTTAAACTTTAATGAAAAACTGTTTTTT
>TRBD1|once|TRBV5-6|TRBJ2-1
CASSLGGQYEQFF
TGTGCCAGCAGCTTGGGGGGACAGTATGAGCAGTTCTTC
>TRBD1|.|TRBV19|TRBJ1-1
CASSLYQGASEAFF
TGTGCCAGTAGTCTATATCAGGGGGCAAGTGAAGCTTTCTTT
>.|.|TRBV7-9|TRBJ2-1
CASSLGGLVNNEQFF
TGTGCCAGCAGCCTAGGGGGACTCGTCAACAATGAGCAGTTCTTC
>.|.|TRBV10-3|TRBJ1-1
CAISGGDYEAFF
TGTGCCATCAGTGGCGGAGATTACGAAGCTTTCTTT
>.|.|TRBV7-8|TRBJ1-5
CASAGGLSNQPQHF
TGTGCCAGCGCCGGCGGACTTAGCAATCAGCCCCAGCATTTT
>.|.|TRBV5-1|TRBJ1-1
CASSSALQGPNTEAFF
TGCGCCAGCAGCTCCGCATTACAGGGCCCGAACACTGAAGCTTTCTTT
>.|once|TRBV5-4|TRBJ1-1
CASSLGGLNTEAFF
TGTGCCAGCAGCTTGGGAGGATTGAACACTGAAGCTTTCTTT
>.|.|TRBV19|TRBJ2-1
CASSFPAQGENEQFF
TGTGCCAGTAGTTTCCCGGCCCAGGGAGAGAATGAGCAGTTCTTC
>.|.|TRBV6-7|TRBJ1-2
CASSYFPSYWGYTF
TGTGCCAGCAGTTATTTTCCCTCCTATTGGGGCTACACCTTC
>TRBD1|few|TRBV28|TRBJ2-7
CASSLTGGSYEQYF
TGTGCCAGCAGCCTTACAGGGGGGTCCTACGAGCAGTACTTC
>TRBD1|.|TRBV11-3|TRBJ2-6
CASSTGAGANVLTF
TGTGCCAGCAGCACAGGGGCTGGGGCCAACGTCCTGACTTTC
>TRBD1|.|TRBV28|TRBJ1-5
CASSLPGQGDQPQHF
TGTGCCAGCAGTTTACCTGGACAGGGGGATCAGCCCCAGCATTTT
>TRBD2|.|TRBV5-1|TRBJ2-5
CASSNGGGVVETQYF
TGCGCCAGCAGCAATGGCGGGGGGGTGGTAGAGACCCAGTACTTC